This T cell receptor beta chain was profiled in a study of PD-1 blockade in classical Hodgkin lymphoma. Overall study findings and caveats: Baseline diversity was lower in partial responders and progressors than complete responders. Why the repertoires differ is still unclear, perhaps disease activity or prior therapy.

This table comes from immunoSEQ multiplex PCR, and its TCRdb copy is limited to in-frame clones, with some not included. The profile covers almost 30,000 clones, with roughly 80% appearing a single time and approximately 0.62% taken by the ten largest. Time point of the sample: cycle 4 day 1 (C4D1), after 5 to 7 weeks of nivolumab. Brentuximab vedotin exposure varied among the patients, all of whom had relapsed after autologous stem cell transplantation. Magnetic negative selection served to purify CD4+ T cells out of PBMCs that had been thawed. Germline CDR1 KGHSH, CDR2 LQKENI. Trimming took off 2 bases at V and 3 bases at J, with 7 bases between the two ends. This CDR3 is built from 13 residues. About this clone: Its cognate antigen is unknown.

The chain recombines TRBV18 with TRBJ1-1, with D possibly TRBD1 on 6 matching bases. The source of this sequence is a human donor with classical Hodgkin lymphoma. The sample consisted of CD4+ T cells from blood, taken before the fourth cycle of nivolumab. In DNA, the CDR3 is TGTGCCAGCTCACCAGCAGGGGACACTGAAGCTTTCTTT. It translates to CASSPAGDTEAFF.